This TCR beta chain was sequenced for a study of cytomegalovirus exposure and HLA in healthy donors. Study-wide context: In a later analysis, it was reported that the roughly 130 validation repertoires had been produced on the same platform as the 500 to 750 repertoires belonging to the first cohort.

Study-wide results and limits: Altogether, 160 or so TCR beta chains were recorded as cytomegalovirus-associated. Specific recognition of CMV antigens was confirmed in vitro for a few chains (all CMV-associated). Subsequent analysis found a tendency for first-cohort TCR clusters to co-occur within the 120 or so validation repertoires.

With regard to this clone: Antigen: not known.

Generated by immunoSEQ multiplex PCR, the TCRdb table keeps only in-frame clones and is missing some. This table holds over 55,000 clones, around 90% found once. Germline CDR1 is MNHEY and CDR2 is SMNVEV (reference sequence). The trim removed 5 bases at V and 2 bases at J, leaving 6 bases unmatched. CDR3 length: 15 amino acids. The chain is built from TRBV27 and TRBJ2-7; the match to TRBD1 covers 10 bases. Sample: PBMCs. The source of this sequence is a man between 18 and 35 years old in good health and CMV-seronegative. CDR3 protein: CASSLRTGGAYEQYF. The CDR3 DNA sequence: TGTGCCAGCAGTCTACGGACAGGGGGGGCCTACGAGCAGTACTTC.